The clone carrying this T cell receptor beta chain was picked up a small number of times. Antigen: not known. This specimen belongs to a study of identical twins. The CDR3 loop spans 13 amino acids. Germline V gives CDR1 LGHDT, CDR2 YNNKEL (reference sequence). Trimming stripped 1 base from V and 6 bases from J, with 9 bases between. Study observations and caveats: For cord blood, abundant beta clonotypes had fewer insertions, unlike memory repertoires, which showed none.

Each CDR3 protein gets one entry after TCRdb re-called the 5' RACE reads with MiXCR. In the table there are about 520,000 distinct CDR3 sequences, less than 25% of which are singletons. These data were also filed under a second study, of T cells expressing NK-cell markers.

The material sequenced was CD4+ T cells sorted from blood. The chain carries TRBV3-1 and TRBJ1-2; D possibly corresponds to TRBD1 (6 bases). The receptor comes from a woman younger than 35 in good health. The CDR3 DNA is TGTGCCAGCAGCCAAGGAGGGGGACATGGCTACACCTTC. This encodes CASSQGGGHGYTF.